This T cell receptor (beta chain) originates from a study of blood T cell repertoires in COVID-19. Germline CDR1 and CDR2: SGHTA and FQGNSA. V dropped 2 bases and J dropped 6 bases, with 13 bases sitting between them. The CDR3 is 14 residues long. Profiled with immunoSEQ multiplex PCR; TCRdb holds only in-frame clones, not every one. Of roughly 280,000 clones in the sample, approximately 86% were seen once. This sequence originates from a man aged 30 to 45 with active or convalescent COVID-19. This rearrangement joins TRBV7-2 to TRBJ1-2; D is ambiguous. Sequenced sample: peripheral blood. The CDR3 reads CASSLPVIPHGYTF. The CDR3 DNA sequence: TGTGCCAGCAGCTTACCCGTTATCCCCCATGGCTACACCTTC.